Below are 4 T cell receptor beta chains sequenced from a single sample in a study of T cell responses to AZD1222 COVID-19 vaccine. Method: immunoSEQ multiplex PCR; TCRdb's copy keeps in-frame clones and lacks some. The sample includes 110,000 or so clones, 70% to 90% of them seen just once. The sequencing used peripheral blood, collected 28 days after the second AZD1222 dose. The receptors originated from an adult who received the AZD1222 COVID-19 vaccine.

J is TRBJ1-2 and V is TRBV12-3 or TRBV12-4; D is unclear. The CDR3 length is 13 residues. The V end lost 5 bases, the J end lost 6 bases, and 13 bases lay between the germline ends. The CDR3 nucleotides are TGTGCCAGCAGTAGGACGGGCTCGGATGGCTACACCTTC. It encodes CASSRTGSDGYTF.

The gene calls are TRBV4-1 and TRBJ1-6, with a weak D call TRBD1 (6 bases). V lost 2 bases and J 8 bases, leaving 22 bases between the germline ends. The V gene's germline CDR1 is MGHRA and CDR2 YSYEKL. CDR3 length equals 18 residues. CDR3 protein: CASSQTFGQRNFHSPLHF. The CDR3 nucleotides read TGCGCCAGCAGCCAAACGTTCGGACAGAGAAATTTTCATTCACCCCTCCACTTT.

The chain is built from TRBV25-1 and TRBJ2-7; D may correspond to TRBD1 or TRBD2 (6 bases each). The CDR3 contains 12 residues. Trimming stripped 3 bases from V and 7 bases from J, with 10 bases between. Germline V CDR1 and CDR2: MGHDK, SYGVNS. The CDR3 bases are TGTGCCAGCAGTGAGCAGGGGAGGGAGCAGTACTTC. It is translated as CASSEQGREQYF.

The V and J genes are TRBV28 and TRBJ1-5; no reliable D call. The CDR3 runs to 13 residues. V lost 5 bases and J lost 1, with 6 bases in between. CDR1 and CDR2 (germline): MDHEN, SYDVKM. CDR3 residues: CASSGQSNQPQHF. Written as DNA, the CDR3 is TGTGCCAGCAGTGGGCAGAGCAATCAGCCCCAGCATTTT.